One and the same sample provided the 2 T cell receptor beta chains below, sequenced in a study of CD8 T cells in ankylosing spondylitis. One entry per CDR3 protein results from TCRdb running MiXCR on the 5' RACE reads. The data hold more than 300,000 distinct CDR3 sequences, with roughly 10% observed a single time. Sequencing was carried out using blood, either unsorted or a sorted T cell fraction (not recorded which). These receptors were obtained from a female donor with ankylosing spondylitis or in good health (not recorded which).

In its sample, this clonotype was seen many times. The chain carries TRBV6-2 or TRBV6-3 and TRBJ2-1; 9 nucleotides agree with TRBD1. V dropped 4 bases and J dropped 5; count of bases not matched to a gene: 0. The CDR3 runs to 13 residues. Germline V gene data show CDR1 as MNHEY and CDR2 as SVGEGT. For the CDR3, the DNA is TGTGCCAGCAGTTGGACAGGGGACAATGAGCAGTTCTTC. It encodes CASSWTGDNEQFF.

This chain uses TRBV20-1 with TRBJ2-2; 10 bases are a match to TRBD2. Germline V CDR1 and CDR2: DFQATT, SNEGSKA (reference sequence). V dropped 5 bases and J dropped 3; count of bases not matched to a gene: 9. The CDR3 length is 16 residues. In DNA, the CDR3 is TGCAGTGCTTACGAACCAAGCGGGAGGGACACCGGGGAGCTGTTTTTT. This gives the protein CSAYEPSGRDTGELFF.